One sample yielded the 21 T cell receptor beta chains listed below, sequenced in a study of regulatory T cells in long-lasting Graves disease. The authors built TCR beta libraries using iRepertoire HTBI primers and Arm-PCR of CDR3 regions. TCRdb used MiXCR to reprocess the multiplex PCR reads, holding one entry per CDR3 protein. The sample gives 580,000 or so distinct CDR3 sequences, about 16% of which show up once; around 12% is in the top ten. Time point denoted: newly diagnosed GD, antithyroid drugs for less than 3 months. The TCR library was made from RNA extracted from PBMCs. The sample also formed part of further work on T cells in Graves' hyperthyroidism and ophthalmopathy.

The input for sequencing was peripheral blood mononuclear cells (PBMCs), taken at new diagnosis, from a patient treated with antithyroid drugs. The receptors originated from a young man with Graves disease.

This clonotype came up a few times. The chain links TRBV3-1 to TRBJ2-6; possibly TRBD1 for D (6 bases). Trimming took off 1 base at V and 2 bases at J, with 15 bases between the two ends. CDR3 length: 18 residues. Per the germline V gene, CDR1 is LGHDT and CDR2 is YNNKEL (reference sequence). The CDR3 coding sequence is TGTGCCAGCAGCCAAGGGGAAAAAAGGACAGCTGGGGCCAACGTCCTGACTTTC. Protein sequence: CASSQGEKRTAGANVLTF.

This clonotype turned up a few times. V and J are TRBV9 and TRBJ2-7; D is possibly TRBD1 (5 bases). V was cut by 4 bases and J by 3 bases, with 17 bases left in between. This CDR3 contains 15 residues. The germline CDR1 and CDR2 sequences are SGDLS and YYNGEE. CDR3 residues: CASSPRDTGYYEQYF. The CDR3 coding sequence is TGTGCCAGCAGCCCCCGCGACACAGGATACTACGAGCAGTACTTC.

This clonotype was counted at least ten times. V is TRBV28 and J is TRBJ2-7; D ambiguous. The germline V gene has CDR1 MDHEN and CDR2 SYDVKM. The CDR3 runs 12 residues. V was cut by 6 bases and J by 7 bases, with 13 bases left in between. The CDR3 bases are TGTGCCAGCAGAACGAGTTTGAGGGAGCAGTACTTC. This translates into CASRTSLREQYF. Complete variable domain (other parts from reference TRBV28 and TRBJ2-7): DVKVTQSSRYLVKRTGEKVFLECVQDMDHENMFWYRQDPGLGLRLIYFSYDVKMKEKGDIPEGYSVSREKKERFSLILESASTNQTSMYLCASRTSLREQYFGPGTRLTVT.

This clonotype appeared many times. The rearrangement uses TRBV7-8 and TRBJ2-1; D perhaps matches TRBD1 (7 bases). Trimming stripped 5 bases from V and 5 bases from J, with 13 bases between. CDR1 SGHVS and CDR2 FQNEAQ come from the germline V gene. This CDR3 spans 14 amino acids. The CDR3 bases are TGTGCCAGCAGCCGGAGGGGGCGGGACAATGAGCAGTTCTTC. Encoded protein: CASSRRGRDNEQFF.

Ten or more counts support this clonotype. The chain couples TRBV2 to TRBJ1-4; D perhaps matches TRBD1 (6 bases). Trimming cost V 6 bases and J 4 bases, with 12 bases left between them. The germline V gene encodes CDR1 SNHLY and CDR2 FYNNEI. CDR3 length equals 14 residues. This CDR3 is CASRAGAGNEKLFF. As DNA, the CDR3 is TGTGCCAGCAGGGCAGGGGCGGGTAATGAAAAACTGTTTTTT. Supplemented by reference TRBV2 and TRBJ1-4, the full variable domain reads EPEVTQTPSHQVTQMGQEVILRCVPISNHLYFYWYRQILGQKVEFLVSFYNNEISEKSEIFDDQFSVERPDGSNFTLKIRSTKLEDSAMYFCASRAGAGNEKLFFGSGTQLSVL.

The V call is TRBV12-3 or TRBV12-4, the J call TRBJ1-2; the D is unclear. The CDR3 runs to 15 residues. Trimming took off 7 bases at V and 6 bases at J, with 21 bases between the two ends. CDR3 DNA: TGTGCCAGCACCCACGCAGGTCGGTCAATCCATGGCTACACCTTC. Its protein is CASTHAGRSIHGYTF.

The chain employs TRBV30 and TRBJ2-7, with TRBD1 as a possible D gene (5 bases). This CDR3 contains 14 residues. Trimming took 2 bases from V and 2 from J, leaving 13 bases between them. CDR1 and CDR2 from the germline V gene are GTSNPN and SVGIG (reference sequence). The CDR3, as DNA: TGTGCCTGGAGTCGTGCCCCAGGGACCTACGAGCAGTACTTC. Translated, it gives CAWSRAPGTYEQYF. Combining the CDR3 with reference TRBV30 and TRBJ2-7 gives the whole variable domain SQTIHQWPATLVQPVGSPLSLECTVEGTSNPNLYWYRQAAGRGLQLLFYSVGIGQISSEVPQNLSASRPQDRQFILSSKKLLLSDSGFYLCAWSRAPGTYEQYFGPGTRLTVT.

This clonotype was seen many times. The gene calls are TRBV6-1 and TRBJ2-7; TRBD1 might be the D (5 bases). There are 12 residues in the CDR3. Germline loops: CDR1 MNHNS, CDR2 SASEGT. The germline V and J ends were trimmed by 4 bases and 6 bases, with 10 bases remaining between them. The CDR3 coding sequence is TGTGCCAGCAGTGCAGGGCACGGCGAGCAGTACTTC. It yields the protein CASSAGHGEQYF.

This clonotype was found many times. The J gene is TRBJ2-7, the V gene TRBV6-1; tentatively, D is TRBD1 (5 bases). Trimming pared 10 bases from V and 6 bases from J, leaving 13 bases between. CDR3 length: 11 amino acids. Germline V gene sequence: CDR1 MNHNS, CDR2 SASEGT. CDR3 DNA: TGTGCCACCCTAATAGGGGTCGAGCAGTACTTC. It yields the protein CATLIGVEQYF.

A remark on this clonotype: Likely a read error: the CDR3 ends without its conserved phenylalanine or tryptophan. V gene TRBV7-6 combines with J gene TRBJ2-1; a weak D match, TRBD2 (5 bases). Per germline, CDR1 SGHVS and CDR2 FNYEAQ. V dropped 8 bases and J dropped 0 bases, with 8 bases sitting between them. The CDR3 covers 13 residues. CDR3 sequence: CASGRSSYNEQFL. The CDR3 DNA follows: TGTGCCAGCGGGAGAAGCTCCTACAATGAGCAGTTCCTC.

In its sample, this clonotype was seen many times. The V call is TRBV7-9, the J call TRBJ2-1, with D tentatively TRBD1 or TRBD2 (6 bases each). The CDR3 runs 14 residues. From germline, CDR1 is SEHNR and CDR2 FQNEAQ (reference sequence). The V end lost 1 base, the J end lost 8 bases, and 12 bases lay between the germline ends. Here the CDR3 DNA reads TGTGCCAGCAGCTTAGGCTCCGGGGGCGATGAGCAGTTCTTC. It specifies CASSLGSGGDEQFF.

This sequence joins TRBV5-1 and TRBJ2-1; TRBD2 matches at 11 bases. The V segment lost 7 bases and the J segment 2 bases; nucleotides outside the gene matches: 23. This CDR3 region has 21 residues. Germline V gives CDR1 SGHRS, CDR2 YFSETQ. In nucleotides, the CDR3 is TGCGCCAGCGCCGAATTTACTAGCGGGAGTTGGGCCCGGGCCGCCTACAATGAGCAGTTCTTC. Its translation is CASAEFTSGSWARAAYNEQFF.

The chain couples TRBV5-6 to TRBJ1-2; D may be TRBD1 (6 bases). There are 19 residues in the CDR3. The V end was cut by 4 bases, the J end by 2 bases, with 27 bases between. Germline V gene lookup returns CDR1 SGHDT and CDR2 YYEEEE. The CDR3 region has the DNA TGTGCCAGCAGCCTAACCTCGAATTTCGGGGGGGCATTAAACTATGGCTACACCTTC. Translating it yields CASSLTSNFGGALNYGYTF. Combining the CDR3 with reference TRBV5-6 and TRBJ1-2 gives the whole variable domain DAGVTQSPTHLIKTRGQQVTLRCSPKSGHDTVSWYQQALGQGPQFIFQYYEEEERQRGNFPDRFSGHQFPNYSSELNVNALLLGDSALYLCASSLTSNFGGALNYGYTFGSGTRLTVV.

This clonotype was counted at least ten times. The chain has TRBV12-5 and TRBJ2-7; D might be TRBD1 or TRBD2, each matching 5 bases. CDR1 is LGHNT and CDR2 is FRNRAP in the germline V gene. The CDR3 runs 13 residues. The V and J ends lost 5 bases and 5 bases respectively, with 13 bases between them. The CDR3 DNA follows: TGTGCTAGTGGTGGGGGAATGGGCCACGAGCAGTACTTC. Translating it yields CASGGGMGHEQYF.

This clonotype was recorded many times. This chain joins TRBV5-1 and TRBJ2-4; D possibly matches TRBD1 or TRBD2 (5 bases each). The CDR3 consists of 15 residues. CDR1 and CDR2 (germline): SGHRS, YFSETQ. The germline V and J ends were trimmed by 1 base and 8 bases, with 16 bases remaining between them. The chain's CDR3 is CASSLTTEAGDIQYF. The CDR3 bases are TGCGCCAGCAGCTTGACGACAGAGGCCGGGGACATTCAGTACTTC. Complete variable domain (other parts from reference TRBV5-1 and TRBJ2-4): KAGVTQTPRYLIKTRGQQVTLSCSPISGHRSVSWYQQTPGQGLQFLFEYFSETQRNKGNFPGRFSGRQFSNSRSEMNVSTLELGDSALYLCASSLTTEAGDIQYFGAGTRLSVL.

This clonotype was seen ten or more times. The chain links TRBV7-2 to TRBJ2-3; perhaps TRBD2 as D (5 bases). The germline gives CDR1 SGHTA, CDR2 FQGNSA. The V gene lost 5 bases and the J gene lost 2 bases, with 20 bases spanning the gap. The CDR3 totals 17 residues. The CDR3 region has the DNA TGTGCCAGCAGCCCGCCGAGGGCAGGCCTTTCCACAGATACGCAGTATTTT. It specifies CASSPPRAGLSTDTQYF.

This clonotype appeared many times. V usage is TRBV5-1 and J usage is TRBJ2-1; 9 positions match TRBD1. The J segment lost 0 bases and the V segment lost 2 bases, leaving 6 bases of the junction unmatched. The CDR3 covers 17 residues. Germline CDR1 SGHRS, CDR2 YFSETQ. The chain's CDR3 is CASSFGQGTSSYNEQFF. CDR3 bases: TGCGCCAGCAGCTTCGGACAGGGGACAAGCTCCTACAATGAGCAGTTCTTC.

CDR3 in amino acids: CASSQADRGVGQYF. The CDR3 nucleotides read TGTGCCAGCAGCCAAGCGGACAGGGGTGTCGGGCAGTACTTC. This chain connects TRBV3-1 to TRBJ2-7, with 9 bases identical to TRBD1. Germline-derived CDR1 and CDR2 are LGHDT and YNNKEL (reference sequence). Unmatched junction bases numbered 7, after V lost 1 base and J lost 9 bases. The CDR3 contains 14 residues.

This clonotype was recorded at least ten times. DNA for the CDR3: TGTGCCACCAGCAGAGATGTACAGGTCAATCAGCCCCAGCATTTT. Translated: CATSRDVQVNQPQHF. This chain connects TRBV15 to TRBJ1-5, with D possibly TRBD1 on 5 matching bases. This CDR3 comprises 15 residues. The V gene lost 0 bases and the J gene lost 3 bases, with 9 bases spanning the gap. Looked up from germline, CDR1 is LNHNV and CDR2 is YYDKDF (reference sequence).

The chain uses TRBV20-1 and TRBJ1-4; D possibly corresponds to TRBD1 (5 bases). The germline V gene encodes CDR1 DFQATT and CDR2 SNEGSKA (reference sequence). This CDR3 is 13 amino acids long. Trimming removed 3 bases at V and 7 bases at J, with 12 bases between. CDR3 region: CSASRQGGEKLFF. CDR3 coding DNA: TGCAGTGCTAGTAGGCAGGGTGGTGAAAAACTGTTTTTT.

This clonotype occurred many times. The chain links TRBV6-2 or TRBV6-3 to TRBJ2-5; D perhaps matches TRBD1 (8 bases). Germline CDR1 is MNHEY and CDR2 is SVGEGT. V was cut by 2 bases and J by 5 bases, with 18 bases left in between. This CDR3 is 16 amino acids long. The CDR3 sequence: CASSYPPGQGGETQYF. The CDR3 DNA reads TGTGCCAGCAGTTACCCCCCCGGACAGGGAGGGGAGACCCAGTACTTC.